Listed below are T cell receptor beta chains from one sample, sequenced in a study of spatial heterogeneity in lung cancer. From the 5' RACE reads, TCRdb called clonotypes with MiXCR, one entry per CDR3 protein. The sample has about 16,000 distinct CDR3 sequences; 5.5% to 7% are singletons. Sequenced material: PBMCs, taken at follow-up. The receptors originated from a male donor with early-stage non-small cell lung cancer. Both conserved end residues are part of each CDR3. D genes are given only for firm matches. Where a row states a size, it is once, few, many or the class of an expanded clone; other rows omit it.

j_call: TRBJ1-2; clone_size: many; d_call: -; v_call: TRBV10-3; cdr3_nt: TGTGCCATCAAAGGTGGCTACACCTTC; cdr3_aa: CAIKGGYTF
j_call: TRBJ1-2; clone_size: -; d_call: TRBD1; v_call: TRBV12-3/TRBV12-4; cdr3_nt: TGTGCCAGCAGTTTATCTGGACAGGCCGGCTACACCTTC; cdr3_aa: CASSLSGQAGYTF
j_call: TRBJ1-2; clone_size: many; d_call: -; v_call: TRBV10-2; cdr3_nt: TGCGCCAGCAGTGTAGGGTATGGCTACACCTTC; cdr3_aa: CASSVGYGYTF
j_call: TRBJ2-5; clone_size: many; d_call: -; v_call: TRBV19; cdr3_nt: TGTGCCAGTCGATCCGGGGCGGGAGAGACCCAGTACTTC; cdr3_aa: CASRSGAGETQYF
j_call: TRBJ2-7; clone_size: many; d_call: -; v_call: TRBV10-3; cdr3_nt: TGTGCCATCGGATCTGGGGAACCCTACGAGCAGTACTTC; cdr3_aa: CAIGSGEPYEQYF
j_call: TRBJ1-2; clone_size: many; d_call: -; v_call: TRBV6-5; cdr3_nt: TGTGCCAGCAGTTACTCGGACGGGGCCATGGGTGGCTACACCTTC; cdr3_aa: CASSYSDGAMGGYTF
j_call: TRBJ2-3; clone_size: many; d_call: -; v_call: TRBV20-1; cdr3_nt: TGCAGTGCTCAGAAGGGGGGCACAGATACGCAGTATTTT; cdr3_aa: CSAQKGGTDTQYF
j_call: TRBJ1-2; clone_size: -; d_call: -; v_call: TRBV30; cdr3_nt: TGTGCCTGGAGCGATACAGGAGAAGACGGCTACACCTTC; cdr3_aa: CAWSDTGEDGYTF
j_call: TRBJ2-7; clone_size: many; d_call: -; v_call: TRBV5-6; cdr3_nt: TGTGCCAGCAGCTGGGGGGAGGCTCGGGACGAGCAGTACTTC; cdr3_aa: CASSWGEARDEQYF
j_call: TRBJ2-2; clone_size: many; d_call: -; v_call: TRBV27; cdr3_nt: TGTGCCAGCAGTTTAAGGGTCCAGCGAGACTCCACCGGGGAGCTGTTTTTT; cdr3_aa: CASSLRVQRDSTGELFF
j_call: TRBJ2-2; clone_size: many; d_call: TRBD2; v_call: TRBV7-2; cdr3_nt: TGTGCCAGCAGCTTAATGACTAGCGGTACCGGGGAGCTGTTTTTT; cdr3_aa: CASSLMTSGTGELFF